Shown below are 8 T cell receptor beta chains from a single sample sequenced in a study of T cell responses to AZD1222 COVID-19 vaccine. Measured with immunoSEQ multiplex PCR; TCRdb has only the in-frame clones, and not every one. The sample shows fewer than 130,000 clones, less than 95% of them seen only once. The sample was peripheral blood, taken 28 days after the second AZD1222 dose. The receptors stem from an adult who received the AZD1222 COVID-19 vaccine.

V is TRBV6-5 and J is TRBJ1-5; D not certain. The CDR3 has 12 residues. In germline, CDR1 is MNHEY, CDR2 SVGAGI. The V end lost 6 bases, the J end lost 4 bases, and 7 bases lay between the germline ends. This chain's CDR3 is CASRSLNQPQHF. DNA for the CDR3: TGTGCCAGCAGAAGTTTAAATCAGCCCCAGCATTTT.

The table lists this clone with a count of one. The chain carries TRBV14 and TRBJ2-2; tentatively, D is TRBD1 (5 bases). Trimming shortened V by 3 bases and J by 0 bases, and 8 bases separated the two germline ends. The V gene's germline CDR1 is SGHDN and CDR2 FVKESK. This CDR3 comprises 15 residues. CDR3 amino acids: CASSHQTANTGELFF. In nucleotides, the CDR3 is TGTGCCAGCAGCCACCAGACAGCGAACACCGGGGAGCTGTTTTTT.

The rearrangement joins TRBV6-5 to TRBJ1-5, with D possibly TRBD1 on 6 matching bases. The V end was cut by 4 bases, the J end by 3 bases, with 7 bases between. This CDR3 is built from 13 residues. Germline V gives CDR1 MNHEY, CDR2 SVGAGI. CDR3 sequence reads: CASSSGDNQPQHF. The DNA of the CDR3 is TGTGCCAGCAGTTCAGGGGACAATCAGCCCCAGCATTTT.

V gene TRBV5-1 combines with J gene TRBJ2-3; D unclear. V was trimmed by 1 base and J by 2 bases, leaving 8 bases between them. Germline-derived CDR1 and CDR2 are SGHRS and YFSETQ. The CDR3 length is 14 residues. The CDR3 region is CASSLRKPTDTQYF. In DNA, the CDR3 is TGCGCCAGCAGCTTGCGGAAACCCACAGATACGCAGTATTTT. Variable domain in full (rest from reference TRBV5-1 and TRBJ2-3): KAGVTQTPRYLIKTRGQQVTLSCSPISGHRSVSWYQQTPGQGLQFLFEYFSETQRNKGNFPGRFSGRQFSNSRSEMNVSTLELGDSALYLCASSLRKPTDTQYFGPGTRLTVL.

This chain joins TRBV10-2 and TRBJ2-3; TRBD1 aligns across 7 bases. The CDR3 is 15 residues long. Germline V gives CDR1 WSHSY, CDR2 SAAADI. Germline trimming cut 4 bases from V and 2 bases from J; bases unmatched to any gene: 6. CDR3 region: CASSGGQTNTDTQYF. The CDR3 DNA sequence: TGCGCCAGCAGTGGGGGACAGACTAACACAGATACGCAGTATTTT.

The V call is TRBV21-1, the J call TRBJ1-1; the table's TRBD1 call for D was not verified on the DNA. TRBV21-1 is a known pseudogene. There are 13 residues in the CDR3. The CDR3 here is CASPAGVIPEAFF. The CDR3 DNA sequence: TGTGCCAGCCCGGCAGGTGTTATCCCTGAAGCTTTCTTT.

This rearrangement joins TRBV29-1 to TRBJ1-1, with 8 bases identical to TRBD1. The CDR3 runs 16 residues. Germline V gene data show CDR1 as SQVTM and CDR2 as ANQGSEA. Trimming took 6 bases from V and 0 from J; bases not matched to a gene: 12. CDR3 bases: TGCAGCGTCGGGGGACAGGAATTCTTAATGAACACTGAAGCTTTCTTT. Residues: CSVGGQEFLMNTEAFF. Together with reference TRBV29-1 and TRBJ1-1, the CDR3 gives the full variable domain: SAVISQKPSRDICQRGTSLTIQCQVDSQVTMMFWYRQQPGQSLTLIATANQGSEATYESGFVIDKFPISRPNLTFSTLTVSNMSPEDSSIYLCSVGGQEFLMNTEAFFGQGTRLTVV.

A note on this clone: At the DNA level, this CDR3 is encoded by other sequences in the same sample as well. The chain carries TRBV12-3 or TRBV12-4 and TRBJ1-2, with 9 positions matching TRBD1. J lost 5 bases, V lost 3 bases, and 1 base had no gene match. This CDR3 comprises 13 residues. This chain's CDR3 is CASSLGQGYGYTF. The CDR3 DNA reads TGTGCCAGCAGTTTGGGACAGGGATATGGCTACACCTTC.